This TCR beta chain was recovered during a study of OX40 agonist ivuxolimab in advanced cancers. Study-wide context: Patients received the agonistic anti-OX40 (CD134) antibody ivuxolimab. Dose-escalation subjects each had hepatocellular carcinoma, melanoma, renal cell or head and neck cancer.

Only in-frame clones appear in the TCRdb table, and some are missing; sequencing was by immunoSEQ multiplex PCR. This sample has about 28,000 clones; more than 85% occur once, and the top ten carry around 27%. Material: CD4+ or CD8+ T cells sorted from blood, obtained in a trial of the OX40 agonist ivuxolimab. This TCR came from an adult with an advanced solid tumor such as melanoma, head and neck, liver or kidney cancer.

CDR3 nucleotides: TGTGCCAGCTCGGGACAGGGCACAGATACGCAGTATTTT. As protein: CASSGQGTDTQYF. The J gene is TRBJ2-3, the V gene TRBV28; 8 bases are a match to TRBD1. V shed 8 bases and J 1 base; nucleotides not matched to a gene: 2. This CDR3 spans 13 amino acids. Germline-derived CDR1 and CDR2 are MDHEN and SYDVKM.